This entry lists 16 T cell receptor beta chains sequenced from one sample in a study of blood T cell repertoires in COVID-19. The table came from immunoSEQ multiplex PCR; TCRdb's copy has only in-frame clones and leaves some out. The table has some 200,000 clones, 85% to 90% seen once; the top ten hold less than 3%. Sequences were obtained from peripheral blood. Source of these receptors: a middle-aged man with active or convalescent COVID-19.

This clone came up many times. This chain uses TRBV19 with TRBJ1-5, with TRBD1 as a possible D gene (5 bases). CDR1 LNHDA and CDR2 SQIVND come from the germline V gene (reference sequence). This CDR3 is built from 16 residues. Trimming removed 7 bases at V and 0 bases at J, with 16 bases between. As DNA, the CDR3 is TGTGCCAGTAACCCGACAGACCTTTATAGCAATCAGCCCCAGCATTTT. This gives the protein CASNPTDLYSNQPQHF.

The rearrangement uses TRBV28 and TRBJ2-7; perhaps TRBD1 as D (5 bases). CDR1 and CDR2 (germline): MDHEN, SYDVKM. V lost 8 bases and J lost 0, with 11 bases in between. The CDR3 runs 13 residues. The CDR3 DNA follows: TGTGCCAGCGGGGCTTTGGCCTCCTACGAGCAGTACTTC. Protein product: CASGALASYEQYF.

This clone was observed a handful of times. The J gene is TRBJ2-5, the V gene TRBV5-1; D is unresolved. Trimming stripped 0 bases from V and 2 bases from J, with 8 bases between. From germline, CDR1 is SGHRS and CDR2 YFSETQ. This CDR3 has 14 amino acids. CDR3 bases: TGCGCCAGCAGCTTGGGATCTACTCAAGAGACCCAGTACTTC. Protein: CASSLGSTQETQYF. Filled out from reference TRBV5-1 and TRBJ2-5, the complete variable domain reads KAGVTQTPRYLIKTRGQQVTLSCSPISGHRSVSWYQQTPGQGLQFLFEYFSETQRNKGNFPGRFSGRQFSNSRSEMNVSTLELGDSALYLCASSLGSTQETQYFGPGTRLLVL.

The chain combines TRBV7-9 with TRBJ2-3, with a tentative D call TRBD2 (6 bases). The CDR3 consists of 17 residues. With 0 bases removed from V and 3 bases from J, the gap between germline ends came to 16 bases. Germline V CDR1 and CDR2: SEHNR, FQNEAQ (reference sequence). DNA of the CDR3: TGTGCCAGCAGCTTAGCTCAGGGTAGCGGACCTACAGATACGCAGTATTTT. Translated, it gives CASSLAQGSGPTDTQYF.

This clone was counted between two and nine times. The genes are TRBV2 and TRBJ2-1; 7 bases match TRBD2. CDR1 SNHLY and CDR2 FYNNEI come from the germline V gene. CDR3 length: 13 residues. V shed 2 bases and J 12 bases; nucleotides not matched to a gene: 7. CDR3 bases: TGTGCCAGCAGTGAACCCAGCGGGAAGGTGCAGTTCTTC. This translates into CASSEPSGKVQFF. Full variable domain (remainder filled in from reference TRBV2 and TRBJ2-1): EPEVTQTPSHQVTQMGQEVILRCVPISNHLYFYWYRQILGQKVEFLVSFYNNEISEKSEIFDDQFSVERPDGSNFTLKIRSTKLEDSAMYFCASSEPSGKVQFFGPGTRLTVL.

The CDR3 loop reads CASRPTGHEQYF. CDR3 DNA: TGTGCCAGCAGGCCGACAGGGCACGAGCAGTACTTC. The V gene is TRBV6-5, the J gene TRBJ2-7; 7 nucleotides line up with TRBD1. CDR1 is MNHEY and CDR2 is SVGAGI in the germline V gene. The CDR3 length is 12 residues. V was pared by 6 bases and J by 5 bases, with 4 bases of the junction left unmatched.

This clone was counted only a few times. The chain links TRBV29-1 to TRBJ1-4, with 8 nucleotides matching TRBD1. Looked up from germline, CDR1 is SQVTM and CDR2 is ANQGSEA. V was clipped by 4 bases and J by 1 base; unmatched bases: 2. This CDR3 is built from 14 residues. For the CDR3, the DNA is TGCAGCGTTGTACAGGGGGGAACTAATGAAAAACTGTTTTTT. Residues: CSVVQGGTNEKLFF.

The chain couples TRBV5-1 to TRBJ2-3; a weak D match, TRBD1 (5 bases). CDR1 is SGHRS, CDR2 YFSETQ, per germline. V was pared by 3 bases and J by 1 base, with 12 bases between. The CDR3 covers 15 residues. CDR3 sequence reads: CASSSWTRRTDTQYF. The CDR3 coding sequence is TGCGCCAGCAGCTCCTGGACACGACGCACAGATACGCAGTATTTT.

This clone occurred a few times. The rearrangement uses TRBV28 and TRBJ2-5; TRBD2 agrees at 12 bases. The CDR3 totals 15 residues. CDR1 is MDHEN and CDR2 is SYDVKM in the germline V gene. V was pared by 6 bases and J by 5 bases, with 7 bases of the junction left unmatched. The CDR3 loop reads CASRRLAGAAETQYF. The CDR3 nucleotides read TGTGCCAGCAGGCGACTAGCGGGGGCTGCGGAGACCCAGTACTTC.

The rearrangement uses TRBV18 and TRBJ1-2; D remains unclear. This CDR3 comprises 13 residues. Germline V lookup: CDR1 KGHSH, CDR2 LQKENI. The V gene lost 3 bases and the J gene lost 3 bases, with 8 bases spanning the gap. CDR3 nucleotide sequence: TGTGCCAGCTCACCCCGGGAGGACTATGGCTACACCTTC. Translation: CASSPREDYGYTF.

This chain's CDR3 is CASRRAEYEQFF. CDR3 in DNA: TGTGCCAGCAGGCGCGCTGAGTATGAGCAGTTCTTC. The chain is built from TRBV12-3 or TRBV12-4 and TRBJ2-1; D uncertain. The V gene lost 6 bases and the J gene lost 8 bases, with 11 bases spanning the gap. This CDR3 has 12 residues.

The V call is TRBV5-4, the J call TRBJ2-7; tentative D call: TRBD2 (7 bases). Per the germline V gene, CDR1 is SGHNT and CDR2 is YYREEE (reference sequence). V was pared by 3 bases and J by 2 bases, with 9 bases between. The CDR3 length is 13 residues. The CDR3 loop reads CASSWEGAYEQYF. Written as DNA, the CDR3 is TGTGCCAGCAGCTGGGAGGGGGCCTACGAGCAGTACTTC.

The gene calls are TRBV11-2 and TRBJ2-2; a weak D match, TRBD1 (6 bases). The V gene's germline CDR1 is SGHAT and CDR2 FQNNGV. The germline V and J ends were trimmed by 3 bases and 7 bases, with 9 bases remaining between them. CDR3 size: 13 residues. The CDR3 protein is CASSLGAGGELFF. The CDR3 nucleotides are TGTGCCAGCAGCTTGGGGGCGGGCGGGGAGCTGTTTTTT. Supplemented by reference TRBV11-2 and TRBJ2-2, the full variable domain reads EAGVAQSPRYKIIEKRQSVAFWCNPISGHATLYWYQQILGQGPKLLIQFQNNGVVDDSQLPKDRFSAERLKGVDSTLKIQPAKLEDSAVYLCASSLGAGGELFFGEGSRLTVL.

V gene TRBV5-4 combines with J gene TRBJ2-7; TRBD2 matches 9 bases. Germline V gene lookup returns CDR1 SGHNT and CDR2 YYREEE (reference sequence). Losses at the gene ends were 3 bases for V and 4 bases for J; bases not matched to a gene: 5. The CDR3 consists of 14 residues. CDR3 DNA: TGTGCCAGCAGCTCCGGGACTAGCCTTTACGAGCAGTACTTC. It yields the protein CASSSGTSLYEQYF.

V and J are TRBV23-1 and TRBJ1-5, with TRBD1 matching 7 bases. TRBV23-1 is an ORF; its function is uncertain. CDR3 length: 18 residues. Trimming took 3 bases from V and 4 from J; bases not matched to a gene: 15. CDR3 DNA sequence: TGCGCCAGCAGTCATCCTGATTCCGTCCGGGACAGAAATCAGCCCCAGCATTTT. Its translation: CASSHPDSVRDRNQPQHF.

The chain recombines TRBV11-2 with TRBJ2-1, with TRBD1 matching 7 bases. The CDR3 is made up of 16 amino acids. Germline V gene data show CDR1 as SGHAT and CDR2 as FQNNGV. The V segment lost 5 bases and the J segment 2 bases; nucleotides outside the gene matches: 9. The CDR3 loop reads CASSLRDRAAYNEQFF. The CDR3 DNA reads as TGTGCCAGCAGCCTTCGCGACAGGGCTGCCTACAATGAGCAGTTCTTC.